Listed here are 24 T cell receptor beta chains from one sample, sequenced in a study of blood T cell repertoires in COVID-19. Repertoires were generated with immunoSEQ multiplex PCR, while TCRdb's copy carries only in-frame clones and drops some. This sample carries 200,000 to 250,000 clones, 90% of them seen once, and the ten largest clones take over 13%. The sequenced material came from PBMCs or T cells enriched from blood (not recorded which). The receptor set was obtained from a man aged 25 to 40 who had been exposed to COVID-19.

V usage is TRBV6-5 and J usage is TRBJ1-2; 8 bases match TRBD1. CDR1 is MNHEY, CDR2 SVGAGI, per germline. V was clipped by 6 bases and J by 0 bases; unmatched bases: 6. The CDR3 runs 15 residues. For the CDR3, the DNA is TGTGCCAGCAGGGGGACAGGCCTACCTAACTATGGCTACACCTTC. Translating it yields CASRGTGLPNYGYTF.

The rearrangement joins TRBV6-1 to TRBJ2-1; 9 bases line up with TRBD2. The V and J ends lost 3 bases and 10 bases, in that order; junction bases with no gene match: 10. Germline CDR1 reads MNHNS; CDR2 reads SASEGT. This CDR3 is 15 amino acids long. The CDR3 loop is CASSDGAGGYKEQFF. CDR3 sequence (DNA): TGTGCCAGCAGTGATGGGGCGGGGGGGTATAAGGAGCAGTTCTTC.

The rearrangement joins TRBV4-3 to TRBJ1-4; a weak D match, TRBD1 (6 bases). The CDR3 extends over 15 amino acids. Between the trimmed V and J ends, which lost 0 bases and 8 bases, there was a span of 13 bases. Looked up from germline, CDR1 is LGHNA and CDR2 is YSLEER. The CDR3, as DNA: TGCGCCAGCAGCCAAGATTCGAGGGGGGGAGAAAAACTGTTTTTT. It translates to CASSQDSRGGEKLFF.

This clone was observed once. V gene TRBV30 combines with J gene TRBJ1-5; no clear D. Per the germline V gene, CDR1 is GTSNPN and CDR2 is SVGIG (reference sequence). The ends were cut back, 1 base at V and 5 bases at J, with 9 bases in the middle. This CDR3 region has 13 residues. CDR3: CAWSGGFHQPQHF. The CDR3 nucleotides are TGTGCCTGGAGTGGAGGTTTCCATCAGCCCCAGCATTTT.

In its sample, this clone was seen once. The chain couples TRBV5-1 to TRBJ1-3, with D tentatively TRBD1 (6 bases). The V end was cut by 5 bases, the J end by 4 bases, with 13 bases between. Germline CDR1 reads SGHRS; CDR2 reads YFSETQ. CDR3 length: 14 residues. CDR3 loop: CASRATGAGNTIYF. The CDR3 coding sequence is TGCGCCAGCAGGGCGACAGGAGCCGGAAACACCATATATTTT.

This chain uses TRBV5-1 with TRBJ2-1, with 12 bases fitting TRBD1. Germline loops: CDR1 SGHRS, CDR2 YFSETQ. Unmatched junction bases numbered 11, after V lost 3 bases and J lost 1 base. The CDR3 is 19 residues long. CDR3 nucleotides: TGCGCCAGCAGCTCGCCGGGACAGGGGGCCCCAGGGTCCTACAATGAGCAGTTCTTC. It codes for CASSSPGQGAPGSYNEQFF.

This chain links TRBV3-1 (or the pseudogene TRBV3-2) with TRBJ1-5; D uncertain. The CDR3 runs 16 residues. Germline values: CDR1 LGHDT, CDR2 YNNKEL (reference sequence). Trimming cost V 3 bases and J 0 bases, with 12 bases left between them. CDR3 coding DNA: TGTGCCAGCAGCCACCCCGTCGCCAGTAGCAATCAGCCCCAGCATTTT. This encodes CASSHPVASSNQPQHF.

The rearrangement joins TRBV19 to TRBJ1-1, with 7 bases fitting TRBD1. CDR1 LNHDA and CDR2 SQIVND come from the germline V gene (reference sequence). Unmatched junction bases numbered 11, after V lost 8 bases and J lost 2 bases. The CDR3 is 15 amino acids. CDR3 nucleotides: TGTGCCAGTGCCCTAAAACAGGGGATAAACACTGAAGCTTTCTTT. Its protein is CASALKQGINTEAFF.

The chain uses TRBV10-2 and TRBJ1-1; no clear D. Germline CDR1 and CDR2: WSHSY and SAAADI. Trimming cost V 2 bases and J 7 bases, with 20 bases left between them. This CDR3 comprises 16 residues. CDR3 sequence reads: CASSENSVALSDEAFF. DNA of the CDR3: TGCGCCAGCAGTGAGAATTCTGTGGCATTAAGTGATGAAGCTTTCTTT.

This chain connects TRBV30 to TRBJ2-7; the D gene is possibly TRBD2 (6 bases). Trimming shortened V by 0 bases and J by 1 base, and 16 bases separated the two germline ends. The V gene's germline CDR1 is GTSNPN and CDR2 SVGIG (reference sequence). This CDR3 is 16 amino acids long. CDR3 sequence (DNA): TGTGCCTGGAGTGTCGCTACGGAGGGTCGATCCTACGAGCAGTACTTC. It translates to CAWSVATEGRSYEQYF.

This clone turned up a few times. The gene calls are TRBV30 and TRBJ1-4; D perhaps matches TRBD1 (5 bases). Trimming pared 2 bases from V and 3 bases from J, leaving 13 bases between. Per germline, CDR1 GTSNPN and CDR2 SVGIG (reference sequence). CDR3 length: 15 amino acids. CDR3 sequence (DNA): TGTGCCTGGAGTTGGGGGGACGGATCTAATGAAAAACTGTTTTTT. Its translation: CAWSWGDGSNEKLFF. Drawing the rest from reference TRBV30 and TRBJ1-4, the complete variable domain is SQTIHQWPATLVQPVGSPLSLECTVEGTSNPNLYWYRQAAGRGLQLLFYSVGIGQISSEVPQNLSASRPQDRQFILSSKKLLLSDSGFYLCAWSWGDGSNEKLFFGSGTQLSVL.

CDR3 residues: CASSQDRHGTSPREQYF. As DNA, the CDR3 is TGCGCCAGCAGCCAAGATCGTCACGGGACTTCCCCTCGCGAGCAGTACTTC. J is TRBJ2-7 and V is TRBV4-3; D may be TRBD2 (6 bases). With 0 bases removed from V and 6 bases from J, the gap between germline ends came to 21 bases. The CDR3 consists of 17 residues. Germline V gives CDR1 LGHNA, CDR2 YSLEER.

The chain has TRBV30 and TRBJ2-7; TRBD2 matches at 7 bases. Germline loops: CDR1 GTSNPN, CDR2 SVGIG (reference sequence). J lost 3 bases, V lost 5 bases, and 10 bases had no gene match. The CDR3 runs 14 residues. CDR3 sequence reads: CAWVRWASGYEQYF. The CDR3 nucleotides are TGTGCCTGGGTTAGGTGGGCTAGCGGCTACGAGCAGTACTTC.

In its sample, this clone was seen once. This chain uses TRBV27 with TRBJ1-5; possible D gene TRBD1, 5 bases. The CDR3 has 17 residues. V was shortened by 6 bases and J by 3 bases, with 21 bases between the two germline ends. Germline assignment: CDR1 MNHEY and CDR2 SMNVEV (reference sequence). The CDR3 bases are TGTGCCAGCAGCCGCACACGGGGGGTCGGGAACAATCAGCCCCAGCATTTT. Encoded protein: CASSRTRGVGNNQPQHF.

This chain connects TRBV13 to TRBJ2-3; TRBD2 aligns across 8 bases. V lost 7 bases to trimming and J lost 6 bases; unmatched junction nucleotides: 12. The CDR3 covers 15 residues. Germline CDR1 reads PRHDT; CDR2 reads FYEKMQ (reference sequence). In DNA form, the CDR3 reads TGTGCCAGCACCCGGCGGGCGGGGGGTTTTGATACGCAGTATTTT. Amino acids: CASTRRAGGFDTQYF.

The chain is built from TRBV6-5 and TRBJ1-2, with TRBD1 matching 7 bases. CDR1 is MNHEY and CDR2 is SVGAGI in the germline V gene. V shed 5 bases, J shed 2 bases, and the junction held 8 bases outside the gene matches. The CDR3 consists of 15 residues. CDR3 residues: CASSQQQGWNYGYTF. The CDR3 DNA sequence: TGTGCCAGCAGTCAACAACAGGGGTGGAACTATGGCTACACCTTC.

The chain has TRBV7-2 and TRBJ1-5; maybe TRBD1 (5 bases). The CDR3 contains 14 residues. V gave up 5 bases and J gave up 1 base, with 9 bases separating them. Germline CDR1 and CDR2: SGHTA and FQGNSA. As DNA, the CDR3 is TGTGCCAGCAGCCCAGGGATGAGCAATCAGCCCCAGCATTTT. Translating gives CASSPGMSNQPQHF.

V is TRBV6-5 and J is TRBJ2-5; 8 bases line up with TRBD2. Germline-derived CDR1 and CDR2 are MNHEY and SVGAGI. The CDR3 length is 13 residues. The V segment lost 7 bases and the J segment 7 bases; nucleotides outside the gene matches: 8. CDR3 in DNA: TGTGCCAGCACTAAACGGGGGGGGTGGACCCAGTACTTC. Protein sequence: CASTKRGGWTQYF.

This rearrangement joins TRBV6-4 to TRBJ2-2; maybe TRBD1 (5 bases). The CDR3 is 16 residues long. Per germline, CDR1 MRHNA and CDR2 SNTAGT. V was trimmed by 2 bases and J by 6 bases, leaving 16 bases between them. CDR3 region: CASSDTPTQVSGELFF. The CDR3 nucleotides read TGTGCCAGCAGTGACACACCTACACAGGTCTCCGGGGAGCTGTTTTTT.

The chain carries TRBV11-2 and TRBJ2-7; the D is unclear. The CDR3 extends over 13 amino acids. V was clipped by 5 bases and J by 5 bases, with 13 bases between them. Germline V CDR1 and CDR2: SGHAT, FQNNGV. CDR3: CASSLSPPNEQYF. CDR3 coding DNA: TGTGCCAGCAGCCTATCCCCCCCCAACGAGCAGTACTTC. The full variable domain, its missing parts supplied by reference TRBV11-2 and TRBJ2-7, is EAGVAQSPRYKIIEKRQSVAFWCNPISGHATLYWYQQILGQGPKLLIQFQNNGVVDDSQLPKDRFSAERLKGVDSTLKIQPAKLEDSAVYLCASSLSPPNEQYFGPGTRLTVT.

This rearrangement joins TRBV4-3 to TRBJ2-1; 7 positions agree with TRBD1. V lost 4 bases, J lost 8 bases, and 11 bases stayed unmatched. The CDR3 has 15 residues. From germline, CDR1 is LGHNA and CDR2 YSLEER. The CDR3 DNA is TGCGCCAGCAGCCCGGGGAAGGGGGCAGTCGATGAGCAGTTCTTC. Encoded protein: CASSPGKGAVDEQFF.

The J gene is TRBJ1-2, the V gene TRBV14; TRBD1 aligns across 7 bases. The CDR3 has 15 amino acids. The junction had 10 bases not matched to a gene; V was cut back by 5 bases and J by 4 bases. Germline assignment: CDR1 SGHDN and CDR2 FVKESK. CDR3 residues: CASSGRQGRAYGYTF. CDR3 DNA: TGTGCCAGCAGCGGAAGACAGGGCAGGGCCTATGGCTACACCTTC.

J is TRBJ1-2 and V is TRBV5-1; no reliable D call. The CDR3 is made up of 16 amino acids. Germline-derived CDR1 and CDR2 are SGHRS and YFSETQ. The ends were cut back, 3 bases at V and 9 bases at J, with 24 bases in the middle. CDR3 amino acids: CASSSGAATAGESYTF. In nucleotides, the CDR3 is TGCGCCAGCAGCTCCGGTGCCGCGACCGCCGGGGAGAGCTACACCTTC. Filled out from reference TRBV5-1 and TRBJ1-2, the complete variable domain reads KAGVTQTPRYLIKTRGQQVTLSCSPISGHRSVSWYQQTPGQGLQFLFEYFSETQRNKGNFPGRFSGRQFSNSRSEMNVSTLELGDSALYLCASSSGAATAGESYTFGSGTRLTVV.

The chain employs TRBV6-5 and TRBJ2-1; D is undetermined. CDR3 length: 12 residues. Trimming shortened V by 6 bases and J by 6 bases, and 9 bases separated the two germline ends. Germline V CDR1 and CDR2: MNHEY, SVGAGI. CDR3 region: CASSNPINEQFF. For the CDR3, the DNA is TGTGCCAGCAGCAATCCTATCAATGAGCAGTTCTTC.